The next 3 T cell receptor beta chains were all read from a single sample in a study of cytomegalovirus exposure and HLA in healthy donors. Generated by immunoSEQ multiplex PCR, the TCRdb table keeps only in-frame clones and is missing some. The sample lists over 35,000 clones; about 93% were seen once. Material for sequencing was PBMCs. Receptors originate from a young man in good health and CMV-seronegative.

This sequence joins TRBV11-2 and TRBJ1-1, with 9 bases aligning to TRBD1. Germline V gives CDR1 SGHAT, CDR2 FQNNGV. The V and J ends lost 5 bases and 4 bases, in that order; junction bases with no gene match: 2. This CDR3 is 13 amino acids long. The CDR3 region has the DNA TGTGCCAGCAGCAGACAGGGGGGCACTGAAGCTTTCTTT. The encoded protein is CASSRQGGTEAFF.

This sequence joins TRBV2 and TRBJ2-5; perhaps TRBD1 as D (6 bases). Trimming took 0 bases from V and 9 from J, leaving 26 bases between them. CDR1 SNHLY and CDR2 FYNNEI come from the germline V gene. The CDR3 has 18 residues. CDR3 bases: TGTGCCAGCAGTGAAGCGCTTCGAGGGCAGGGGCAAGAGATGCCCCAGTACTTC. Translated: CASSEALRGQGQEMPQYF.

The V gene is TRBV19, the J gene TRBJ2-1; D possibly corresponds to TRBD1 (5 bases). Germline V lookup: CDR1 LNHDA, CDR2 SQIVND (reference sequence). V was trimmed by 4 bases and J by 9 bases, leaving 22 bases between them. CDR3 length equals 16 residues. The CDR3 DNA is TGTGCCAGTAGTACCCGAGGACAACCTGGGGATAGTGAGCAGTTCTTC. Translation gives CASSTRGQPGDSEQFF. The variable domain in full, with the rest retrieved from reference TRBV19 and TRBJ2-1, is DGGITQSPKYLFRKEGQNVTLSCEQNLNHDAMYWYRQDPGQGLRLIYYSQIVNDFQKGDIAEGYSVSREKKESFPLTVTSAQKNPTAFYLCASSTRGQPGDSEQFFGPGTRLTVL.